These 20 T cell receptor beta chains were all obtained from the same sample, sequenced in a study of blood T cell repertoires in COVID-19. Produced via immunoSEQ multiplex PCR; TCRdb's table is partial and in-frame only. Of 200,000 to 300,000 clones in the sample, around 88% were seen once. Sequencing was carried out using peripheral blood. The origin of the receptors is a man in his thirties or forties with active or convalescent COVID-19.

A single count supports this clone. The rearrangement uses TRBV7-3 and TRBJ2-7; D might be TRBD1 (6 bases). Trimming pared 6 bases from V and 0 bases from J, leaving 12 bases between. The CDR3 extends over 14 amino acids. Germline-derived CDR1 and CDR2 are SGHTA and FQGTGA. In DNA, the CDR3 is TGTGCCAGCAGTCCGGGACACTCCTCCTACGAGCAGTACTTC. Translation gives CASSPGHSSYEQYF.

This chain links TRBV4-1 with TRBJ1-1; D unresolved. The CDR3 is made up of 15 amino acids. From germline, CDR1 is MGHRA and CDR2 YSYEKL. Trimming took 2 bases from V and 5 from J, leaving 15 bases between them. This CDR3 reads CASSQTSSPFTEAFF. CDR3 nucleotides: TGCGCCAGCAGCCAAACTTCTTCTCCCTTTACTGAAGCTTTCTTT.

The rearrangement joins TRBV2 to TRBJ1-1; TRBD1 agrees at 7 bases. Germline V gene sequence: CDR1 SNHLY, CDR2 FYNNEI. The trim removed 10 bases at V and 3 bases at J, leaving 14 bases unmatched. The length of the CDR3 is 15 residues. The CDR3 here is CATFQGGRVDTEAFF. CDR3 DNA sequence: TGTGCCACATTCCAGGGGGGTCGCGTGGACACTGAAGCTTTCTTT.

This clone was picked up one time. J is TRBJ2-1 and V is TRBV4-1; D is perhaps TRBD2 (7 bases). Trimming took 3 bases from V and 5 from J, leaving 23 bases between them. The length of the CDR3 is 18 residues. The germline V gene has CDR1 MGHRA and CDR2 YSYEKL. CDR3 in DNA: TGCGCCAGCAGCCAGGAAAACAGGGTAGGGCGGGGGAACAATGAGCAGTTCTTC. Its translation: CASSQENRVGRGNNEQFF.

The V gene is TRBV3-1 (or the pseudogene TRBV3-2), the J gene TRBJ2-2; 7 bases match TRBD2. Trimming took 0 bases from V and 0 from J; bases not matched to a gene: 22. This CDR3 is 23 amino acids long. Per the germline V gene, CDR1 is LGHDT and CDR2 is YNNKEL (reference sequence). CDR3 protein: CASSQDHRRGGETPKANTGELFF. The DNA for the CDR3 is TGTGCCAGCAGCCAAGATCATCGCCGTGGGGGGGAAACACCCAAGGCGAACACCGGGGAGCTGTTTTTT.

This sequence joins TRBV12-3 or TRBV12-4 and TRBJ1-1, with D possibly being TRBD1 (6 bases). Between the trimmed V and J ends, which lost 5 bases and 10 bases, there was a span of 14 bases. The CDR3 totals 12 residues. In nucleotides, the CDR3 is TGTGCCAGCAGTCCCAGGGACACAGGAGCTTTCTTT. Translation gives CASSPRDTGAFF.

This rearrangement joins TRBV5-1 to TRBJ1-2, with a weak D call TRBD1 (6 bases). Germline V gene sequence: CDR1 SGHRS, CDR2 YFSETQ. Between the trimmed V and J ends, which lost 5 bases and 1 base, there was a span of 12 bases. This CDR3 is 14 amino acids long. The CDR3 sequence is CASSGGALNYGYTF. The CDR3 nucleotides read TGCGCCAGCAGTGGGGGGGCGCTTAACTATGGCTACACCTTC.

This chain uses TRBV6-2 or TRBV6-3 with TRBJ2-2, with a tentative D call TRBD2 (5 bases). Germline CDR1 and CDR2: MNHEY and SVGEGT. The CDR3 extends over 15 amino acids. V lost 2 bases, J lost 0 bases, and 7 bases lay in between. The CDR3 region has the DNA TGTGCCAGCAGTTACGCGGGCGCGAACACCGGGGAGCTGTTTTTT. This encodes CASSYAGANTGELFF.

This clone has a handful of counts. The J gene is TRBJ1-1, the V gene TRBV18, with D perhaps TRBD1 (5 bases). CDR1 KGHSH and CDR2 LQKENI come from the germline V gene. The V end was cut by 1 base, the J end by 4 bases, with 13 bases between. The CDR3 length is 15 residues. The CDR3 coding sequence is TGTGCCAGCTCACCACTCGACCCGGGGGGCACTGAAGCTTTCTTT. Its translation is CASSPLDPGGTEAFF. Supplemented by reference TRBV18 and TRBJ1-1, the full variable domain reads NAGVMQNPRHLVRRRGQEARLRCSPMKGHSHVYWYRQLPEEGLKFMVYLQKENIIDESGMPKERFSAEFPKEGPSILRIQQVVRGDSAAYFCASSPLDPGGTEAFFGQGTRLTVV.

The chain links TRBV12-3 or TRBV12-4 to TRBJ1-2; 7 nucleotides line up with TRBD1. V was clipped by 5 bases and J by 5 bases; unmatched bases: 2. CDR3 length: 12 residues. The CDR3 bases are TGTGCCAGCAGTCCGGGACAGTATGGCTACACCTTC. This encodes CASSPGQYGYTF.

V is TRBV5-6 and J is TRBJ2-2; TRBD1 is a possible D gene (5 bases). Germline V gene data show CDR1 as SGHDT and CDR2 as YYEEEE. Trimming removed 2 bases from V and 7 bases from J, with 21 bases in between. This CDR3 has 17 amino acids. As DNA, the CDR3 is TGTGCCAGCAGCTTCGCGCCCCAGGGAAGATATATCGGGGAGCTGTTTTTT. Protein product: CASSFAPQGRYIGELFF.

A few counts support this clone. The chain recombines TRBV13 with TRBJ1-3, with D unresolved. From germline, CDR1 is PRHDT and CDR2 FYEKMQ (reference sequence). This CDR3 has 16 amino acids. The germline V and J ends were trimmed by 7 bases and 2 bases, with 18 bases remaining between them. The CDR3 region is CASTPGEGFTGNTIYF. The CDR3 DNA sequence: TGTGCCAGCACCCCCGGTGAGGGTTTTACTGGAAACACCATATATTTT.

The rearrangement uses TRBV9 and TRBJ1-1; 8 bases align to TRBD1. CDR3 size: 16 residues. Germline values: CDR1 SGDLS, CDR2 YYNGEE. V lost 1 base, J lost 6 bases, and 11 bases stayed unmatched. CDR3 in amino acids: CASSVQGAESSAEAFF. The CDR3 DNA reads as TGTGCCAGCAGCGTACAGGGGGCAGAAAGTTCGGCTGAAGCTTTCTTT. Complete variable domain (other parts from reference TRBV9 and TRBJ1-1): DSGVTQTPKHLITATGQRVTLRCSPRSGDLSVYWYQQSLDQGLQFLIQYYNGEERAKGNILERFSAQQFPDLHSELNLSSLELGDSALYFCASSVQGAESSAEAFFGQGTRLTVV.

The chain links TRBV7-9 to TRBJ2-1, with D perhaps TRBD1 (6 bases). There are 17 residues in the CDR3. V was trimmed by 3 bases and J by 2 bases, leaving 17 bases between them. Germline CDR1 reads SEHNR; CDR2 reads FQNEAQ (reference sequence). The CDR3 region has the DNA TGTGCCAGCAGCTTTGGTTCAGGGGCCGAGACCTACAATGAGCAGTTCTTC. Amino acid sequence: CASSFGSGAETYNEQFF.

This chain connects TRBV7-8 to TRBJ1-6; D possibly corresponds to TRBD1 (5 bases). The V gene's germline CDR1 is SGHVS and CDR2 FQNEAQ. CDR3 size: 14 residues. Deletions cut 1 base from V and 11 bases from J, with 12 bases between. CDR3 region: CASSLGGAFTPLHF. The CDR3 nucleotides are TGTGCCAGCAGCTTAGGGGGCGCATTTACACCCCTCCACTTT.

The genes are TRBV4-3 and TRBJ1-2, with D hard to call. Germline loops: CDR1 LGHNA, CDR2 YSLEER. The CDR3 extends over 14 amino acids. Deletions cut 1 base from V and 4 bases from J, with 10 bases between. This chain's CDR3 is CASSQAAASYGYTF. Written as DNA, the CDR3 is TGCGCCAGCAGCCAAGCAGCTGCTAGCTATGGCTACACCTTC.

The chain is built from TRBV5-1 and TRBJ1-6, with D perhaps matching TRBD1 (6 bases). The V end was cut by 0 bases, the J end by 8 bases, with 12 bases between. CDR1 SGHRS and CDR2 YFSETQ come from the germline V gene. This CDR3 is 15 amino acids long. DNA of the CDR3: TGCGCCAGCAGCTTGGGTCCAGGGGAAGATTCACCCCTCCACTTT. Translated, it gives CASSLGPGEDSPLHF.

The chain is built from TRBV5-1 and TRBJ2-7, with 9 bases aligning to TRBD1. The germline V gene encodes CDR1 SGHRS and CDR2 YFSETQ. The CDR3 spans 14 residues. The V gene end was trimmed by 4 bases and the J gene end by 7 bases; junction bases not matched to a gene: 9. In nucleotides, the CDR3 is TGCGCCAGCAGCCACAGGGGACAGGGATTAGAGCAGTACTTC. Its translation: CASSHRGQGLEQYF.

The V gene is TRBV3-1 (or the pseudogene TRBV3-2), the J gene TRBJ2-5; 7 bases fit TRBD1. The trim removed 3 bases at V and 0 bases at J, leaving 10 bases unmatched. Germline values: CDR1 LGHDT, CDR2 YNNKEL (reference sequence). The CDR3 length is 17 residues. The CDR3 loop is CASSQPRTTGNQETQYF. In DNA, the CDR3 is TGTGCCAGCAGCCAGCCCCGGACGACAGGGAACCAAGAGACCCAGTACTTC.

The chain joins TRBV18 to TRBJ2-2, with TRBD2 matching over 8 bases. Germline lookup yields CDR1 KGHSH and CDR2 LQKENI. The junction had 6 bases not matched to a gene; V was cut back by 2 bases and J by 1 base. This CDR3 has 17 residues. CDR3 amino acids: CASSPRIAGGNTGELFF. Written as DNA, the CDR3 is TGTGCCAGCTCACCAAGGATCGCGGGGGGGAACACCGGGGAGCTGTTTTTT.